These 13 T cell receptor beta chains share one sample of origin, sequenced in a study of blood T cells in healthy people across ages. A second PCR, run for about 7 to 11 cycles, used a sample-barcoded 5' primer plus a J-beta primer mix. TCRdb redid the calling of the 5' RACE reads with MiXCR, one entry per CDR3 protein. The table has about 650,000 distinct CDR3 sequences, approximately 30% seen once; the top ten hold about 16%. The source material was blood. The source of these receptors is a woman over 75 in good health.

For this clonotype: Germline and junction disagree at one end, which may indicate a read error. J is TRBJ2-2 and V is TRBV6-5; D could derive from TRBD1 or TRBD2 (5 bases each). In germline, CDR1 is MNHEY, CDR2 SVGAGI. The CDR3 sequence is 15 residues long. The CDR3 nucleotides read TGTGCCAGCAGTAACTCCGGGACCGGGGCAGGGGAGCTGTTTTTT. It codes for CASSNSGTGAGELFF.

This clonotype occurred many times. J is TRBJ2-7 and V is TRBV20-1; no clear D gene. CDR1 is DFQATT and CDR2 is SNEGSKA in the germline V gene (reference sequence). CDR3 length equals 12 residues. Trimming took off 3 bases at V and 4 bases at J, with 10 bases between the two ends. The CDR3 DNA reads TGCAGTGCTAGTCCCGTAGAGTACGAGCAGTACTTC. Encoded protein: CSASPVEYEQYF.

Remarks on this clonotype: This may be a read error, as it is one base from a much larger clone. The genes are TRBV9 and TRBJ2-7; tentatively, D is TRBD1 (5 bases). From germline, CDR1 is SGDLS and CDR2 YYNGEE. The ends were cut back, 0 bases at V and 1 base at J, with 11 bases in the middle. The CDR3 sequence is 15 residues long. CDR3: CASSVGTGRSYEQYF. As DNA, the CDR3 is TGTGCCAGCAGCGTAGGAACAGGCAGGTCCTACGAGCAGTACTTC.

This rearrangement joins TRBV7-2 to TRBJ2-7; D uncertain. Trimming shortened V by 5 bases and J by 3 bases, and 17 bases separated the two germline ends. CDR3 size: 15 residues. Per germline, CDR1 SGHTA and CDR2 FQGNSA. The CDR3 coding sequence is TGTGCCAGCAGCCCAATCGACGGGCCTAGCTACGAGCAGTACTTC. Translated, it gives CASSPIDGPSYEQYF.

This clonotype was counted at least ten times. The CDR3 DNA reads as TGCAGTGCCGACTCCGGGACAGCGAACACTGAAGCTTTCTTT. Encoded protein: CSADSGTANTEAFF. The chain joins TRBV20-1 to TRBJ1-1; 7 bases fit TRBD1. CDR3 size: 14 residues. Looked up from germline, CDR1 is DFQATT and CDR2 is SNEGSKA (reference sequence). V lost 6 bases, J lost 1 base, and 8 bases stayed unmatched.

The gene calls are TRBV7-8 and TRBJ2-2; D is uncertain. The CDR3 consists of 13 residues. Germline-derived CDR1 and CDR2 are SGHVS and FQNEAQ. V was clipped by 2 bases and J by 7 bases, with 8 bases between them. CDR3 sequence (DNA): TGTGCCAGCAGCTTACAGGTTGGCGGGGAGCTGTTTTTT. This gives the protein CASSLQVGGELFF.

This clonotype showed up many times. The CDR3 loop reads CASSRARHVYNEQFF. For the CDR3, the DNA is TGTGCCAGCAGCCGAGCAAGACATGTCTACAATGAGCAGTTCTTC. The chain uses TRBV3-1 and TRBJ2-1; D is uncertain. The CDR3 runs 15 residues. From germline, CDR1 is LGHDT and CDR2 YNNKEL (reference sequence). V gave up 4 bases and J gave up 3 bases, with 13 bases separating them.

As concerns this clonotype: A clone one base away is much larger, so this may be a read error. The chain employs TRBV7-8 and TRBJ1-1; the D gene is possibly TRBD1 (6 bases). The CDR3 runs to 14 residues. Trimming shortened V by 5 bases and J by 1 base, and 11 bases separated the two germline ends. The germline CDR1 and CDR2 sequences are SGHVS and FQNEAQ. CDR3 sequence reads: CASSPGHGNTEAFF. For the CDR3, the DNA is TGTGCCAGCAGCCCGGGACACGGGAACACTGAAGCTTTCTTT.

The chain couples TRBV2 to TRBJ2-3, with 9 bases that match TRBD2. The CDR3 has 18 amino acids. The trim removed 10 bases at V and 0 bases at J, leaving 17 bases unmatched. Germline V lookup: CDR1 SNHLY, CDR2 FYNNEI. CDR3 in amino acids: CATSLRSSGAASTDTQYF. CDR3 DNA: TGTGCCACCTCTCTAAGGTCTAGCGGGGCGGCAAGCACAGATACGCAGTATTTT.

This clonotype was picked up many times. This chain links TRBV5-1 with TRBJ1-4, with D unclear. The CDR3 has 15 residues. V lost 4 bases, J lost 7 bases, and 17 bases lay in between. Germline V CDR1 and CDR2: SGHRS, YFSETQ. DNA of the CDR3: TGCGCCAGCAGCCCCTCGCCTTCGGTGGGTGAAAAACTGTTTTTT. Its translation is CASSPSPSVGEKLFF. Full variable domain (remainder filled in from reference TRBV5-1 and TRBJ1-4): KAGVTQTPRYLIKTRGQQVTLSCSPISGHRSVSWYQQTPGQGLQFLFEYFSETQRNKGNFPGRFSGRQFSNSRSEMNVSTLELGDSALYLCASSPSPSVGEKLFFGSGTQLSVL.

This clonotype was counted at least ten times. The chain combines TRBV7-3 with TRBJ2-3, with D uncertain. The ends were cut back, 0 bases at V and 0 bases at J, with 13 bases in the middle. Looked up from germline, CDR1 is SGHTA and CDR2 is FQGTGA. This CDR3 has 17 amino acids. In DNA form, the CDR3 reads TGTGCCAGCAGCTTAACGCAGTTAGCTGGGAGCACAGATACGCAGTATTTT. This encodes CASSLTQLAGSTDTQYF.

This clonotype was counted a few times. DNA of the CDR3: TGTGCCTGGAGTACCGGGACGGAACTTAATGAAAAACTGTTTTTT. This codes for CAWSTGTELNEKLFF. V is TRBV30 and J is TRBJ1-4, with D tentatively TRBD1 (5 bases). Trimming pared 2 bases from V and 4 bases from J, leaving 14 bases between. The germline V gene has CDR1 GTSNPN and CDR2 SVGIG (reference sequence). This CDR3 has 15 amino acids.

This clonotype was found many times. The rearrangement links TRBV5-1 to TRBJ2-5; TRBD1 matches at 9 bases. V was clipped by 9 bases and J by 5 bases; unmatched bases: 14. Per germline, CDR1 SGHRS and CDR2 YFSETQ. The CDR3 contains 15 residues. The chain's CDR3 is CATARGDRDAETQYF. The CDR3 coding sequence is TGCGCCACAGCCCGAGGGGACAGGGATGCGGAGACCCAGTACTTC.